This T cell receptor beta chain was observed in a study of blood T cell repertoires in COVID-19 (dated by TCRdb to 2018 to 2020). With respect to the entire study: The collaborator samples originated in the United States, Italy and Spain and spanned the acute and convalescent phases of COVID-19. The material from the prospective study consisted of cDNA or gDNA derived from T cells, B-cell-depleted T cells, or PBMCs. The dataset comprised deeply sampled blood TCRbeta repertoires from subjects exposed to, actively infected with, or recovered from COVID-19. The repertoires were made available in a free public database intended to serve as a resource for research on the immune response to SARS-CoV-2. The samples were drawn from two sources: the first 160 participants of the ongoing ImmuneRACE study, and 1,254 subjects contributed by 6 global collaborators. Sample metadata almost always included a de-identified subject ID, COVID-19 status, age in years and sex. Where available, HLA class I and class II types were obtained from metadata supplied by the sample provider rather than from assay-based typing.

Collaborating institutions collected whole blood in K2EDTA tubes following their own protocols. For TCRbeta analysis, collaborators shipped samples in one of three forms: frozen whole blood, isolated PBMCs, or DNA extracted from either of those sample types. The paper's findings and limits, for the study overall: How much clinical and demographic metadata was included differed by source and by participant, and the metadata was provided uncurated.

A word on this clone: The target of this receptor is not known. No much larger clone exists at a distance of one base, and base qualities are not known.

The germline V gene (reference sequence) provides CDR1 GTSNPN and CDR2 SVGIG. Cut back by 5 bases and 9 bases, the V and J ends lie 17 bases apart. Measured from the cysteine to the phenylalanine, the CDR3 is 13 residues long. Only the CDR3 region is kept as DNA, spanning 39 bases read in frame from base 1. The immunoSEQ Assay, a bias-controlled multiplex PCR, was used to amplify TCRbeta CDR3 regions from genomic DNA. The study's processing was this. The number of nucleated cells in each sample was estimated by amplification of reference gene primers within the assay. To quantify the absolute abundance of each unique TCRbeta CDR3 rearrangement, sequence reads were collapsed and filtered. Productive Simpson clonality was computed per sample as the square root of Simpson's diversity index over productive rearrangements. TCRdb holds this immuneACCESS table with in-frame rearrangements only. Some clones are missing; in checked studies, unresolved V genes explain under half, and the rest has no known cause. The V and J calls and clone size were taken over from that table, and D and trimming were inferred from the DNA. In this sample the table shows over 100,000 clones, about 91% of which occur a single time. Approximately 10% of the sample comes from the top ten.

Sequenced: peripheral blood. The chain employs TRBV30 and TRBJ2-1; perhaps TRBD1 is the D gene, with 6 bases matching. The clonotype comes from a man in his fifties with acute or convalescent COVID-19. Here is the DNA: TGTGCCTGGGGTCCTAACAGGGATGGTGAGCAGTTCTTC. It is translated as CAWGPNRDGEQFF.